This TCR beta chain was recovered during a study of blood T cell repertoires in COVID-19. Study background: PBMCs, B-cell-depleted T cells, or T cells were the source of the cDNA or gDNA that made up the material.

In the study's own analysis: Reference gene primers were amplified, and this amplification served to estimate nucleated cell counts. Repertoires were generated with immunoSEQ multiplex PCR, while TCRdb's copy carries only in-frame clones and drops some. V, J and clone size are taken as reported in that table, and D and trimming were inferred from the DNA itself. The table records over 250,000 clones, about 88% of them present only once. Sequences were obtained from peripheral blood. The clonotype originates from a woman in her thirties or forties who had recovered from COVID-19.

The CDR3 here is CASSLLAGGPGETQYF. The CDR3 DNA reads TGTGCCAGCAGCTTGCTAGCGGGAGGGCCGGGGGAGACCCAGTACTTC. V usage is TRBV5-6 and J usage is TRBJ2-5; 12 bases are a match to TRBD2. CDR1 and CDR2 from the germline V gene are SGHDT and YYEEEE. J was trimmed by 5 bases and V by 1 base; bases with no gene match: 6. There are 16 residues in the CDR3.